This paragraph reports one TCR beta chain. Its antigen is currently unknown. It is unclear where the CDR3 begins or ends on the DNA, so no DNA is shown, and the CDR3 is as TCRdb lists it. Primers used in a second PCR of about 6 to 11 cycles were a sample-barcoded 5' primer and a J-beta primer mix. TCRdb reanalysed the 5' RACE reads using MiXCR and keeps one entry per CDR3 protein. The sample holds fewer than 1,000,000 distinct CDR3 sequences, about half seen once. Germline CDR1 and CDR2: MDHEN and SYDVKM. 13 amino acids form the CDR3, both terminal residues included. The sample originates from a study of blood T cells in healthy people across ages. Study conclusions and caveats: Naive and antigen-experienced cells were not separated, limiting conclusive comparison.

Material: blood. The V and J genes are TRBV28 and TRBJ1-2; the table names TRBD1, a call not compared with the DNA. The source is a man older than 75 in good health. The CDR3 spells CASSFLAGVGYTF.